The 27 T cell receptor beta chains listed next were all sequenced from one sample in a study of high-grade serous ovarian cancer treatment subgroups. The table came from immunoSEQ multiplex PCR; TCRdb's copy has only in-frame clones and leaves some out. The table has fewer than 20,000 clones, about 68% seen once. The tumor samples were collected prior to definitive surgery or chemotherapy. Sequenced input: tumor tissue. The receptors originated from a human donor with high-grade serous ovarian cancer.

The V gene is TRBV7-2, the J gene TRBJ2-7; TRBD2 is a possible D gene (6 bases). Germline V gene data show CDR1 as SGHTA and CDR2 as FQGNSA. The CDR3 length is 13 residues. The V gene lost 6 bases and the J gene lost 4 bases, with 13 bases spanning the gap. The CDR3 DNA reads as TGTGCCAGCAGTAAGAGCGGAGGGTACGAGCAGTACTTC. It specifies CASSKSGGYEQYF.

The chain links TRBV6-5 to TRBJ1-1; perhaps TRBD1 as D (6 bases). The CDR3 runs 14 residues. The V gene lost 5 bases and the J gene lost 5 bases, with 15 bases spanning the gap. The germline V gene has CDR1 MNHEY and CDR2 SVGAGI. The CDR3 protein is CASSHRGPGTEAFF. CDR3 bases: TGTGCCAGCAGTCACCGGGGGCCGGGGACTGAAGCTTTCTTT.

The table lists this clone with a few counts. The CDR3: CASSLLTSGPYSYNEQFF. CDR3 DNA: TGTGCCAGCAGCTTACTAACTAGCGGGCCTTACTCCTACAATGAGCAGTTCTTC. The rearrangement links TRBV5-8 to TRBJ2-1, with 9 bases aligning to TRBD2. The CDR3 covers 18 residues. Trimming at V came to 2 bases and at J to 0 bases, leaving 9 bases not matched to a gene. Germline CDR1 and CDR2: SGHTS and YDEGEE.

J is TRBJ2-1 and V is TRBV11-2, with 9 bases fitting TRBD2. The CDR3 sequence is 18 residues long. The ends lost 3 bases at V and 8 bases at J; junction bases unmatched: 17. Germline V gene lookup returns CDR1 SGHAT and CDR2 FQNNGV. The CDR3 sequence is CASSLLARAGGGRYEQFF. CDR3 bases: TGTGCCAGCAGCTTGCTGGCGAGGGCGGGAGGGGGAAGGTATGAGCAGTTCTTC.

The V gene is TRBV28, the J gene TRBJ1-4; 10 bases are shared with TRBD1. The V gene's germline CDR1 is MDHEN and CDR2 SYDVKM. The length of the CDR3 is 15 residues. Trimming removed 6 bases from V and 1 base from J; junction bases left unmatched: 2. In DNA, the CDR3 is TGTGCCAGCAGGGACAGGGGGGGAACTAATGAAAAACTGTTTTTT. Translating gives CASRDRGGTNEKLFF.

The chain is built from TRBV21-1 and TRBJ2-7. TRBV21-1 is deemed a pseudogene. This CDR3 comprises 11 residues. The CDR3 is CASSKEDEQYF. CDR3 DNA sequence: TGTGCCAGCAGCAAAGAGGACGAGCAGTACTTC.

Only a few counts were recorded for this clone. V and J are TRBV2 and TRBJ2-3; D gene uncertain. Germline V gives CDR1 SNHLY, CDR2 FYNNEI. Trimming stripped 3 bases from V and 0 bases from J, with 10 bases between. The CDR3 has 15 residues. The CDR3 DNA follows: TGTGCCAGCAGTGATGGTCTACCCAGCACAGATACGCAGTATTTT. Its protein product is CASSDGLPSTDTQYF.

The chain employs TRBV10-3 and TRBJ2-5; TRBD2 might be the D (5 bases). This CDR3 is 14 amino acids long. V lost 6 bases and J 5 bases, leaving 16 bases between the germline ends. Germline CDR1 is ENHRY and CDR2 is SYGVKD. The CDR3 DNA follows: TGTGCCATCAGCCACGGGAATACGGGGGAGACCCAGTACTTC. Amino acids: CAISHGNTGETQYF.

The sample holds a few counts of this clone. This sequence joins TRBV9 and TRBJ1-5, with D uncertain. V lost 0 bases, J lost 5 bases, and 6 bases lay in between. CDR3 length: 13 amino acids. Germline loops: CDR1 SGDLS, CDR2 YYNGEE. The CDR3: CASSVVPDQPQHF. The CDR3 bases are TGTGCCAGCAGCGTAGTTCCGGATCAGCCCCAGCATTTT.

About this clone: This CDR3 is also generated by other DNA sequences in the sample. The rearrangement uses TRBV5-1 and TRBJ1-4; 8 bases line up with TRBD1. V trimming: 0 bases; J trimming: 5 bases; junction bases outside the gene matches: 3. There are 15 residues in the CDR3. Germline CDR1 reads SGHRS; CDR2 reads YFSETQ. CDR3 nucleotides: TGCGCCAGCAGCTTGGCCGGGACAGGCAATGAAAAACTGTTTTTT. Protein: CASSLAGTGNEKLFF.

The chain carries TRBV10-3 and TRBJ1-6; 9 bases agree with TRBD1. Germline V gives CDR1 ENHRY, CDR2 SYGVKD. CDR3 length: 15 amino acids. V shed 3 bases, J shed 7 bases, and the junction held 4 bases outside the gene matches. The CDR3 region is CAISDSGTGNSPLHF. The CDR3 DNA reads as TGTGCCATCAGTGACTCTGGGACAGGGAATTCACCCCTCCACTTT.

V and J are TRBV21-1 and TRBJ1-5. TRBV21-1 counts as a pseudogene. The CDR3 loop spans 19 amino acids. The CDR3 here is CASSTRPRDIEGSNQPQHF. The CDR3 DNA sequence: TGTGCCAGCAGCACGCGCCCCCGTGATATTGAAGGGAGCAATCAGCCCCAGCATTTT.

This chain uses TRBV15 with TRBJ2-3; D assignment may be TRBD1 or TRBD2 (5 bases each). The CDR3 extends over 17 amino acids. From germline, CDR1 is LNHNV and CDR2 YYDKDF (reference sequence). V dropped 3 bases and J dropped 1 base, with 17 bases sitting between them. CDR3 protein: CATSSQGPTTGTDTQYF. The CDR3 nucleotides read TGTGCCACCAGCAGCCAGGGACCAACGACCGGCACAGATACGCAGTATTTT.

This rearrangement joins TRBV6-5 to TRBJ2-1; TRBD2 might be the D (5 bases). In germline, CDR1 is MNHEY, CDR2 SVGAGI. The CDR3 loop spans 14 amino acids. Trimming left V 2 bases short and J 6 bases short, with 11 bases between. CDR3 coding DNA: TGTGCCAGCAGTTACACACTAGGTCTCAATGAGCAGTTCTTC. Translating it yields CASSYTLGLNEQFF.

The chain joins TRBV7-2 to TRBJ1-5; TRBD1 might be the D (5 bases). V lost 1 base and J lost 0, with 7 bases in between. From germline, CDR1 is SGHTA and CDR2 FQGNSA. CDR3 length: 15 residues. The CDR3 coding sequence is TGTGCCAGCAGCTTAGAGGGGTATAGCAATCAGCCCCAGCATTTT. This gives the protein CASSLEGYSNQPQHF.

The table lists this clone with a count of one. The genes are TRBV4-1 and TRBJ2-1, with a weak D call TRBD2 (6 bases). V was trimmed by 0 bases and J by 0 bases, leaving 15 bases between them. The CDR3 has 18 residues. The germline gives CDR1 MGHRA, CDR2 YSYEKL. This CDR3 is CASSQDSQRASSYNEQFF. The CDR3 bases are TGCGCCAGCAGCCAAGATAGCCAGCGGGCCAGCTCCTACAATGAGCAGTTCTTC.

This clone was seen only once. For the CDR3, the DNA is TGTGCCAGCAGCTTAGGGACAGGGGAATTGGGAGAGACCCAGTACTTC. This encodes CASSLGTGELGETQYF. The V gene is TRBV7-9, the J gene TRBJ2-5; the match to TRBD1 covers 9 bases. Germline V gives CDR1 SEHNR, CDR2 FQNEAQ (reference sequence). This CDR3 contains 16 residues. V shed 1 base and J 4 bases; nucleotides not matched to a gene: 7. Drawing the rest from reference TRBV7-9 and TRBJ2-5, the complete variable domain is DTGVSQNPRHKITKRGQNVTFRCDPISEHNRLYWYRQTLGQGPEFLTYFQNEAQLEKSRLLSDRFSAERPKGSFSTLEIQRTEQGDSAMYLCASSLGTGELGETQYFGPGTRLLVL.

The rearrangement joins TRBV19 to TRBJ2-5; D is possibly TRBD1 (7 bases). The V gene lost 5 bases and the J gene lost 5 bases, with 9 bases spanning the gap. This CDR3 comprises 12 residues. From germline, CDR1 is LNHDA and CDR2 SQIVND (reference sequence). DNA of the CDR3: TGTGCCAGTAGTTCAGGGGGGGAGACCCAGTACTTC. Its translation: CASSSGGETQYF.

This rearrangement joins TRBV23-1 to TRBJ1-2; tentative D call: TRBD1 (5 bases). TRBV23-1 is flagged as an ORF with uncertain function. The CDR3 totals 18 residues. Between the trimmed V and J ends, which lost 0 bases and 6 bases, there was a span of 23 bases. As DNA, the CDR3 is TGCGCCAGCAGTCAATCGATCGCTCGGGGGTCCCTAGCGGATGGCTACACCTTC. Translated, it gives CASSQSIARGSLADGYTF.

This clone was observed a single time. The chain recombines TRBV28 with TRBJ2-7; either TRBD1 or TRBD2 may fit D (5 bases each). Between the trimmed V and J ends, which lost 5 bases and 0 bases, there was a span of 14 bases. This CDR3 has 15 amino acids. Germline assignment: CDR1 MDHEN and CDR2 SYDVKM. The CDR3 sequence is CASSKTGTDSYEQYF. The CDR3 DNA is TGTGCCAGCAGTAAGACCGGGACGGACTCCTACGAGCAGTACTTC.

The V and J genes are TRBV9 and TRBJ2-1; D not certain. This CDR3 comprises 13 residues. Between the trimmed V and J ends, which lost 4 bases and 7 bases, there was a span of 12 bases. From germline, CDR1 is SGDLS and CDR2 YYNGEE. The CDR3 region has the DNA TGTGCCAGCAGCCCTCGACTCGGAAATGAGCAGTTCTTC. Translation: CASSPRLGNEQFF.

The rearrangement links TRBV28 to TRBJ1-1; D is possibly TRBD1 (5 bases). Trimming stripped 3 bases from V and 5 bases from J, with 13 bases between. Germline V CDR1 and CDR2: MDHEN, SYDVKM. This CDR3 contains 14 residues. The CDR3 reads CASSFLQAGTEAFF. The CDR3 DNA follows: TGTGCCAGCAGTTTTTTACAGGCGGGAACTGAAGCTTTCTTT.

The rearrangement uses TRBV27 and TRBJ1-2; 10 nucleotides align to TRBD1. The germline V gene encodes CDR1 MNHEY and CDR2 SMNVEV (reference sequence). After removal of 5 bases from V and 5 bases from J, the junction contained 2 bases not matched to a gene. The length of the CDR3 is 13 residues. CDR3 protein: CASSPGQGYGYTF. The CDR3 DNA follows: TGTGCCAGCAGTCCGGGACAGGGGTATGGCTACACCTTC.

This sequence joins TRBV6-6 and TRBJ1-4, with 7 bases fitting TRBD1. The CDR3 has 16 amino acids. J lost 3 bases, V lost 0 bases, and 4 bases had no gene match. Germline V gene data show CDR1 as MNHNY and CDR2 as SVGAGI (reference sequence). The CDR3, as DNA: TGTGCCAGCAGTTACTCTTGGCAGGGGGCTAATGAAAAACTGTTTTTT. Protein product: CASSYSWQGANEKLFF.

This chain uses TRBV28 with TRBJ1-3; D may be TRBD1 (6 bases). This CDR3 contains 15 residues. Germline lookup yields CDR1 MDHEN and CDR2 SYDVKM. Trimming removed 7 bases from V and 4 bases from J, with 17 bases in between. CDR3 sequence reads: CASTEGGGAGNTIYF. CDR3 in DNA: TGTGCCAGCACCGAGGGAGGGGGAGCCGGAAACACCATATATTTT.

The V and J genes are TRBV18 and TRBJ1-5, with D unclear. Germline lookup yields CDR1 KGHSH and CDR2 LQKENI. CDR3 length: 13 residues. Trimming removed 2 bases from V and 7 bases from J, with 9 bases in between. CDR3 bases: TGTGCCAGCTCACCATACCAGGAACAGCCCCAGCATTTT. This codes for CASSPYQEQPQHF.

The chain has TRBV4-2 and TRBJ2-1, with TRBD2 matching over 7 bases. CDR1 is LGHNA and CDR2 is YNFKEQ in the germline V gene. The trim removed 0 bases at V and 3 bases at J, leaving 5 bases unmatched. There are 16 residues in the CDR3. DNA for the CDR3: TGTGCCAGCAGCCAAGACCCCGGACTAGGCTACAATGAGCAGTTCTTC. Its translation is CASSQDPGLGYNEQFF.